Here is one T cell receptor beta chain with its context. This specimen belongs to a study of cytomegalovirus exposure and HLA in healthy donors. The wider study: Around 190 million T cells yielded approximately 100 million unique TCR beta sequences, as an earlier analysis found.

The germline V gene has CDR1 LNHDA and CDR2 SQIVND (reference sequence). V lost 4 bases, J lost 10 bases, and 4 bases stayed unmatched. The CDR3 is 14 amino acids. Researchers ran the PCR with 60 Vbeta and 13 Jbeta primers. Data came from immunoSEQ multiplex PCR; TCRdb stores just in-frame clones and leaves some out. The sample shows approximately 120,000 clones, 81% of them seen only once. This sequence was found in a woman aged 25-40 years in good health and CMV-seronegative. The sample taken for sequencing was PBMCs. The V call is TRBV19, the J call TRBJ2-1, with 13 nucleotides matching TRBD2. This chain's CDR3 is CASSRTSGRIEQFF. CDR3 DNA sequence: TGTGCCAGTAGTAGGACTAGCGGGAGAATAGAGCAGTTCTTC.